This T cell receptor (beta chain) originates from a study of shared clonotypes between healthy human individuals (dated by TCRdb to the early 2020s). Turning to the overall study: A few men and two women, aged 18 to 49 years, made up the cohort. Per donor, three plates each were used for CD4 naive and CD4 memory, two for CD8 naive, and one for CD8 memory. The study deeply sequenced blood TCR repertoires of about 5 healthy adults to estimate repertoire size and the extent of clonotype sharing between individuals. Different laboratories and diverse techniques were used to prepare libraries and sequence TCR repertoires, to increase sequencing depth and limit assay-specific biases. Each donor's leukapheresis produced roughly between roughly 0.85 and 9.5 billion PBMCs. General study outcomes and caveats: Sharing across several donors was observed for about 4.8% of naive CD4, less than 4% of naive CD8, 2% to 2.5% of memory CD4, and around 0.4% of memory CD8 clonotypes. Because the study included only a small number of donors, the genetic and exposure-history diversity represented was limited. Sampling was restricted to blood, and TCR repertoires in tissues likely differ from the TCR repertoires found in blood. Naive subsets generally had larger estimated clonotype richness than memory subsets. Higher generation probabilities were observed for clonotypes shared by all four sorted-subset donors than for non-shared clonotypes. Rarefaction of sorted-subset datasets indicated incomplete sequencing despite the large sequencing depth. Pairwise subsampling led to the expectation that sequencing depth would affect the degree of clonotype sharing among donors.

Using the deep immunoSEQ assay, multiplex PCR amplified TCR CDR3 regions from genomic DNA. For each cell subset, the extracted genomic DNA was distributed evenly across all wells of several immunoSEQ 96-well plates, and each plate served as one replicate. For sorted subsets, approximately 210 ng of genomic DNA, equivalent to 30,000 or so T cell genomes, went into each replicate PCR. Purified libraries were measured with a Qubit 3.0 fluorometer, size-checked on a Bioanalyzer 2100, and measured again with the KAPA Library Quantification kit. Every immunoSEQ 96-well plate was sequenced on a separate single-read 150-cycle Illumina NextSeq 550 flow cell. The original pipeline was this. Because only junctional sequences without quality scores were contained in the immunoSEQ output, filtering matching that applied to full-length reads could not be performed. To assign V/J genes and CDR3, sequences were annotated against IMGT germline references using PyIR, a Python wrapper for IgBLAST v1.9. Any read was removed if the V/J assignment was weak (E-value above 1e-6), the CDR3 was missing, or the read contained stop codons, out-of-frame junctions, or ambiguous translated residues. V3J clonotypes were defined by identical inferred V gene, J gene, and CDR3 amino acid sequence. Percentage overlap between repertoires was calculated by dividing the number of shared unique clonotypes by the size of the smaller repertoire. RTK rarefaction, the Chao1 estimator, and Recon v2.1 estimates of unobserved clonotypes were used to assess repertoire richness. OLGA was used to compute generation probabilities for all TCRbeta clonotypes that the gDNA method yielded from a few donors. Held by TCRdb, this immuneACCESS table contains in-frame sequences only and omits some clones. Under half of the omission traces to an unresolved V gene where checked; the cause of the rest is unknown. The V and J calls and clone size are taken from that table; D and trimming were inferred from the DNA. Here the sample has fewer than 850,000 clones; 90% occur a single time. About 34% of the sample goes to the ten largest clones.

A remark on this clone: Its antigen remains undetermined. The input lacks base qualities; no much larger clone sits a single base away.

The donors were healthy, HIV-negative adults with no recently reported acute infections or vaccinations. All donors were Caucasian adults living in Nashville, Tennessee, USA. CD8 memory samples combined magnetically selected CD45RO+ cells with CCR7-negative CD45RA+ effector memory (TemRA) cells. Blood was collected by leukapheresis, and PBMCs were isolated by Ficoll-Histopaque density gradient centrifugation and then cryopreserved in liquid nitrogen vapor phase. Purity and quantity of every magnetically sorted T cell population were checked by analytical flow cytometry. From each sorted fraction, genomic DNA was isolated and quantified by UV absorbance on a Nanodrop 2000c. Via the germline V gene, CDR1 is SGDLS and CDR2 YYNGEE. The CDR3, cysteine through phenylalanine, is 18 amino acids long. The retained sequence is limited to the CDR3, 54 bases, with the frame set at the first base. Relative to germline, V is missing 0 bases and J is missing 3 bases, with 12 bases of the junction outside any gene match.

The rearranged chain carries TRBV9 and TRBJ2-1, and TRBD1 aligns with 7 junction nucleotides. Material: memory CD8+ T cells from PBMCs. This specimen's cell subset or site label, interpreted: CD45RO+ cells pooled with CCR7-negative TemRA cells. The receptor was derived from a man between 18 and 29 years old in good health. Some clones in this sample may be carry-over from other donors' samples. The sequenced DNA: TGTGCCAGCAGCGTAGCTACGACAGGGACCCCTCTCTACAATGAGCAGTTCTTC. Its translation reads: CASSVATTGTPLYNEQFF.